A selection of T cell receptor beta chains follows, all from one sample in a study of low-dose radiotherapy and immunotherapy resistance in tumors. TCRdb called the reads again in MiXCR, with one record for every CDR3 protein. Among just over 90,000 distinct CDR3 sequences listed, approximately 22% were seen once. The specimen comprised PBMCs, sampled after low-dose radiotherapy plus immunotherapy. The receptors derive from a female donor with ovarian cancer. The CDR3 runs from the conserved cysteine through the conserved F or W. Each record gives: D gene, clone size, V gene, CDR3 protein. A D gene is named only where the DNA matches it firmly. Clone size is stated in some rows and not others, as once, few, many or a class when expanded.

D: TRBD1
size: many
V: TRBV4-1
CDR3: CASSQGGGQGDIQYF

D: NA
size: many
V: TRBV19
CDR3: CASSMGGTLSYNEQFF

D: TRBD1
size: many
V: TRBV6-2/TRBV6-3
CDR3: CASSGQGFHEQYF

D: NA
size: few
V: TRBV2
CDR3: CASRRGDYGYTF

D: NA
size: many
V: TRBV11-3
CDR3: CASSLGGWVDTDYNEQFF

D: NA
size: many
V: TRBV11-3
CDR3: CASSSAGRTEAFF

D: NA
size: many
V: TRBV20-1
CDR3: CSARAPGEPYQETQYF

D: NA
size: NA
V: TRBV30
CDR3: CAWSVVEAFF

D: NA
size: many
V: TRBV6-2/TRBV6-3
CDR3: CASSYLQESIQYF

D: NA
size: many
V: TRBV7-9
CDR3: CASSLSHSYNEQFF

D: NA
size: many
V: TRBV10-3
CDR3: CAISESGDEQFF

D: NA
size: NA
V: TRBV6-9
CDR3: CASSYLGSTDTQYF

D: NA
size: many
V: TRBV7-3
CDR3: CASSPTAGWEQYF

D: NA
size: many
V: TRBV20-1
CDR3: CSALDSSKNIQYF

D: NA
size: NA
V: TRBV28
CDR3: CASSLKSGTGVEKLFFF

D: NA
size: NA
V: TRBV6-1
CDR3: CASSEALLLSGDGYTF

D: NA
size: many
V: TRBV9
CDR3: CASSPKGSGANVLTF

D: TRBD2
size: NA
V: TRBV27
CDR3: CASSLRLTSGDTQYF

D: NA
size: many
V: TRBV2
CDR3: CASTDRQDTEAFF

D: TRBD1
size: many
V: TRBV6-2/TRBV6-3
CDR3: CASRPVWTGRTEAFF

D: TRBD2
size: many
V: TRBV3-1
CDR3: CASSYTSGRKGEQFF

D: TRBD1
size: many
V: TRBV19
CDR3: CASKDRVVGQPQHF

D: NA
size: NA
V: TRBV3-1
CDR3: CASSQPVAGATEAFF

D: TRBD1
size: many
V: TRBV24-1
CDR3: CATSEFGQGIGEQYF

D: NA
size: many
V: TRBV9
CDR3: CASSVAAVMADTQYF

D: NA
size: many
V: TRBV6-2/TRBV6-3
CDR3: CASSYSTDSGNTIYF

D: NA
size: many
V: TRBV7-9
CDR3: CASSLAPGMNTEAFF

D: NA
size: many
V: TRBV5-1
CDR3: CASRGNANTGELFF

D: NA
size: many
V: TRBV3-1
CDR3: CASSQVLANYGYTF

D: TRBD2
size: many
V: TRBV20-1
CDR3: CSAGLAGGVREQFF

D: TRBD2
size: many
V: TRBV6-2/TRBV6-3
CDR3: CASSRPGLAYNEQFF

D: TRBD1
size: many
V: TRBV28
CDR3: CASSLLTGGSYEQYF

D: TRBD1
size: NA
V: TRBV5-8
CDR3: CASEGQAPGQPQHF